This TCR beta chain was documented in a study of T cell responses to AZD1222 COVID-19 vaccine. Study outcomes and limitations: Two doses of AZD1222 preceded a rise in Spike-specific TCR breadth and depth.

Germline assignment: CDR1 LGHNA and CDR2 YNFKEQ. The CDR3 has 15 residues. The J segment lost 4 bases and the V segment lost 2 bases, leaving 7 bases of the junction unmatched. As to this clone: Antigen unknown.

Profiling relied on immunoSEQ multiplex PCR, and the TCRdb table lists in-frame clones only, not all of them. The sample has approximately 150,000 clones, around 90% seen once. The TCR originated in an adult who received the AZD1222 COVID-19 vaccine. The starting material was peripheral blood, obtained 28 days after the second AZD1222 dose. V usage is TRBV4-2 and J usage is TRBJ2-5, with 7 bases identical to TRBD2. The CDR3 loop reads CASSQSYGRGETQYF. CDR3 DNA sequence: TGTGCCAGCAGCCAATCCTATGGGAGGGGAGAGACCCAGTACTTC.